Reported below is one T cell receptor beta chain. The data are from a study of PD-1 and CTLA-4 blockade in melanoma. The repertoire was sequenced with immunoSEQ multiplex PCR; TCRdb's copy has only in-frame clones and lacks some. Of 20,000 to 25,000 clones in the sample, 88% are singletons; the top ten hold 6% to 8.5%. Germline V gene lookup returns CDR1 MGHRA and CDR2 YSYEKL. Unmatched junction bases numbered 6, after V lost 6 bases and J lost 8 bases. The CDR3 contains 13 residues. V is TRBV4-1 and J is TRBJ1-2; 10 bases line up with TRBD1. The sequence was obtained from a human donor with melanoma. The starting material was CD8+ T cells from peripheral blood, obtained before anti-PD-1 treatment. CDR3 sequence (DNA): TGCGCCAGCAGAACCGGGACAGGGGACGGCTACACCTTC. Translation gives CASRTGTGDGYTF.